These 26 T cell receptor beta chains were all obtained from the same sample, sequenced in a study of cytomegalovirus exposure and HLA in healthy donors. PCR used 60 Vbeta primers and 13 Jbeta primers. The assay was immunoSEQ multiplex PCR, and TCRdb's table has in-frame clones only and misses some. Of about 190,000 clones listed, around 75% were seen once; the top ten hold about 1.6%. The material sequenced was PBMCs. Receptors originate from a woman aged 45-65 years in good health and CMV-seronegative.

This clone was found once. Other DNA sequences within the sample encode an identical CDR3. This chain links TRBV28 with TRBJ2-2, with D maybe TRBD2 (5 bases). This CDR3 is built from 14 residues. The germline CDR1 and CDR2 sequences are MDHEN and SYDVKM. Trimming removed 6 bases at V and 0 bases at J, with 8 bases between. The CDR3 nucleotides are TGTGCCAGCAGGACGGACTCGAACACCGGGGAGCTGTTTTTT. This translates into CASRTDSNTGELFF.

For the CDR3, the DNA is TGTGCCAGCAGTCCTTCCGGGAGGGGGAGAAACTACGAGCAGTACTTC. This sequence encodes CASSPSGRGRNYEQYF. The V call is TRBV6-6, the J call TRBJ2-7; 8 bases fit TRBD2. The V gene end was trimmed by 5 bases and the J gene end by 3 bases; junction bases not matched to a gene: 12. CDR1 is MNHNY and CDR2 is SVGAGI in the germline V gene (reference sequence). CDR3 size: 16 residues.

There are a few counts of this clone. V gene TRBV5-8 combines with J gene TRBJ1-2; TRBD1 is a possible D gene (5 bases). The CDR3 covers 13 residues. CDR1 is SGHTS and CDR2 is YDEGEE in the germline V gene. V dropped 1 base and J dropped 2 bases, with 6 bases sitting between them. The CDR3 sequence is CASSLNRNYGYTF. CDR3 in DNA: TGTGCCAGCAGCTTGAACAGGAACTATGGCTACACCTTC.

The chain joins TRBV19 to TRBJ2-1; possibly TRBD2 for D (6 bases). Per the germline V gene, CDR1 is LNHDA and CDR2 is SQIVND (reference sequence). CDR3 length equals 15 residues. V was clipped by 5 bases and J by 4 bases, with 15 bases between them. CDR3 DNA sequence: TGTGCCAGTAGTCCCCAGACGGGACTGTACAATGAGCAGTTCTTC. It specifies CASSPQTGLYNEQFF.

The chain joins TRBV2 to TRBJ2-1; perhaps TRBD2 as D (5 bases). CDR3 length: 15 amino acids. Germline V gene sequence: CDR1 SNHLY, CDR2 FYNNEI. V gave up 6 bases and J gave up 0 bases, with 12 bases separating them. The CDR3 loop reads CASRIRDSSYNEQFF. Written as DNA, the CDR3 is TGTGCCAGCAGGATACGGGATAGCTCCTACAATGAGCAGTTCTTC.

The genes are TRBV7-9 and TRBJ1-1; 7 bases are a match to TRBD1. The trim removed 1 base at V and 1 base at J, leaving 0 bases unmatched. The CDR3 is 14 residues long. In germline, CDR1 is SEHNR, CDR2 FQNEAQ (reference sequence). CDR3 loop: CASSLEGANTEAFF. In DNA form, the CDR3 reads TGTGCCAGCAGCTTAGAGGGGGCGAACACTGAAGCTTTCTTT.

This clone was seen more than once but under ten times. The V gene is TRBV6-6, the J gene TRBJ1-1, with D tentatively TRBD1 (5 bases). The CDR3 is made up of 12 amino acids. CDR1 MNHNY and CDR2 SVGAGI come from the germline V gene (reference sequence). Trimming took 5 bases from V and 4 from J, leaving 8 bases between them. The CDR3 reads CASSAGGTEAFF. The CDR3 DNA is TGTGCCAGCAGTGCGGGGGGCACTGAAGCTTTCTTT.

The table lists this clone with a count of one. The chain is built from TRBV5-4 and TRBJ2-7; a weak D match, TRBD1 (6 bases). CDR3 length: 15 residues. Germline V gene data show CDR1 as SGHNT and CDR2 as YYREEE (reference sequence). V was shortened by 4 bases and J by 2 bases, with 16 bases between the two germline ends. CDR3 sequence reads: CASSPTPGQTYEQYF. CDR3 nucleotides: TGTGCCAGCAGCCCAACACCGGGACAAACCTACGAGCAGTACTTC.

The chain links TRBV7-2 to TRBJ1-2, with D perhaps TRBD1 (5 bases). Germline CDR1 is SGHTA and CDR2 is FQGNSA. V was shortened by 5 bases and J by 4 bases, with 14 bases between the two germline ends. This CDR3 spans 14 amino acids. CDR3 sequence reads: CASSQELDIYGYTF. The CDR3 coding sequence is TGTGCCAGCAGCCAAGAACTGGACATCTATGGCTACACCTTC.

The rearrangement uses TRBV9 and TRBJ1-3; possibly TRBD1 for D (5 bases). Germline-derived CDR1 and CDR2 are SGDLS and YYNGEE. The V gene lost 3 bases and the J gene lost 2 bases, with 12 bases spanning the gap. This CDR3 comprises 15 residues. The DNA of the CDR3 is TGTGCCAGCAGCGCCATGGAGGGGCCTGGAAACACCATATATTTT. Encoded protein: CASSAMEGPGNTIYF.

This clone was detected once. The rearrangement uses TRBV7-9 and TRBJ2-1, with D possibly being TRBD1 (6 bases). V was clipped by 5 bases and J by 5 bases, with 13 bases between them. Germline V lookup: CDR1 SEHNR, CDR2 FQNEAQ (reference sequence). CDR3 length equals 14 residues. CDR3 loop: CASSPRGSHNEQFF. CDR3 DNA sequence: TGTGCCAGCAGCCCCAGGGGTAGCCACAATGAGCAGTTCTTC.

The rearrangement joins TRBV4-3 to TRBJ2-2; TRBD2 matches at 7 bases. V dropped 4 bases and J dropped 0; count of bases not matched to a gene: 5. Germline CDR1 LGHNA, CDR2 YSLEER. CDR3 length: 16 residues. For the CDR3, the DNA is TGCGCCAGCAGCCTGGGGAGGGGCCCGAACACCGGGGAGCTGTTTTTT. Translation gives CASSLGRGPNTGELFF.

This clone was observed once. The J gene is TRBJ2-2, the V gene TRBV19; D is undetermined. Germline values: CDR1 LNHDA, CDR2 SQIVND (reference sequence). This CDR3 contains 11 residues. V was cut by 8 bases and J by 4 bases, with 5 bases left in between. CDR3 nucleotides: TGTGCCAGTGCTAGCACCGGGGAGCTGTTTTTT. Translated, it gives CASASTGELFF.

The chain has TRBV19 and TRBJ2-1; D may be TRBD1 (6 bases). CDR1 LNHDA and CDR2 SQIVND come from the germline V gene (reference sequence). This CDR3 has 15 amino acids. Trimming stripped 3 bases from V and 8 bases from J, with 17 bases between. The CDR3 DNA follows: TGTGCCAGTAGTATTGGACAGAGGATGTACGATGAGCAGTTCTTC. Its translation is CASSIGQRMYDEQFF. Filled out from reference TRBV19 and TRBJ2-1, the complete variable domain reads DGGITQSPKYLFRKEGQNVTLSCEQNLNHDAMYWYRQDPGQGLRLIYYSQIVNDFQKGDIAEGYSVSREKKESFPLTVTSAQKNPTAFYLCASSIGQRMYDEQFFGPGTRLTVL.

With regard to this clone: This likely comes from a read error, as the CDR3 has no conserved phenylalanine or tryptophan at its end. The chain carries TRBV9 and TRBJ1-2; D is unclear. V lost 0 bases, J lost 0 bases, and 9 bases lay in between. In germline, CDR1 is SGDLS, CDR2 YYNGEE. The CDR3 covers 15 residues. The CDR3 nucleotides are TGTGCCAGCAGCGTAGGGATACAAGCTAACTATGGCTACACCTCC. Its translation: CASSVGIQANYGYTS.

The rearrangement uses TRBV7-2 and TRBJ1-5; D might be TRBD1 (5 bases). The V and J ends lost 5 bases and 2 bases respectively, with 16 bases between them. The CDR3 has 16 amino acids. CDR1 and CDR2 from the germline V gene are SGHTA and FQGNSA. In DNA form, the CDR3 reads TGTGCCAGCAGCCCTACAGGAGGGTTCGGCAATCAGCCCCAGCATTTT. As protein: CASSPTGGFGNQPQHF.

The V call is TRBV18, the J call TRBJ1-1, with 7 positions matching TRBD1. V lost 3 bases to trimming and J lost 0 bases; unmatched junction nucleotides: 7. The CDR3 has 16 amino acids. CDR1 and CDR2 (germline): KGHSH, LQKENI. Written as DNA, the CDR3 is TGTGCCAGCTCACCCCAGACAGGGCGAATGAACACTGAAGCTTTCTTT. Translation: CASSPQTGRMNTEAFF.

V is TRBV28 and J is TRBJ2-5; maybe TRBD1 (7 bases). This CDR3 spans 13 amino acids. Germline CDR1 and CDR2: MDHEN and SYDVKM. Trimming left V 8 bases short and J 7 bases short, with 17 bases between. The CDR3 reads CASGGGISRTQYF. CDR3 in DNA: TGTGCCAGCGGAGGGGGCATCAGTCGGACCCAGTACTTC.

This chain connects TRBV5-1 to TRBJ2-6; 7 bases are a match to TRBD1. This CDR3 comprises 18 residues. The V segment lost 1 base and the J segment 0 bases; nucleotides outside the gene matches: 7. Germline CDR1 SGHRS, CDR2 YFSETQ. As DNA, the CDR3 is TGCGCCAGCAGCTTGAGGGCAGGGGGTTTCTCTGGGGCCAACGTCCTGACTTTC. Protein: CASSLRAGGFSGANVLTF. The full variable domain, with the rest looked up from reference TRBV5-1 and TRBJ2-6, is KAGVTQTPRYLIKTRGQQVTLSCSPISGHRSVSWYQQTPGQGLQFLFEYFSETQRNKGNFPGRFSGRQFSNSRSEMNVSTLELGDSALYLCASSLRAGGFSGANVLTFGAGSRLTVL.

The gene calls are TRBV27 and TRBJ2-1, with D uncertain. The CDR3 is made up of 14 amino acids. Germline-derived CDR1 and CDR2 are MNHEY and SMNVEV (reference sequence). Trimming took 0 bases from V and 5 from J, leaving 8 bases between them. In DNA form, the CDR3 reads TGTGCCAGCAGTTTATCGGAACAGCACAATGAGCAGTTCTTC. It encodes CASSLSEQHNEQFF.

The V and J genes are TRBV7-2 and TRBJ2-3; 11 bases agree with TRBD2. V was pared by 2 bases and J by 2 bases, with 6 bases of the junction left unmatched. CDR3 length: 17 amino acids. Germline V gene data show CDR1 as SGHTA and CDR2 as FQGNSA. CDR3 DNA: TGTGCCAGCAGCTTACTCATAGCGGGGGGGTCCACAGATACGCAGTATTTT. Amino acids: CASSLLIAGGSTDTQYF.

Notes on this clone: Other DNA sequences in the same sample also yield this CDR3. J is TRBJ1-5 and V is TRBV7-9; TRBD1 is a possible D gene (5 bases). The length of the CDR3 is 13 residues. Germline values: CDR1 SEHNR, CDR2 FQNEAQ (reference sequence). The V end lost 3 bases, the J end lost 4 bases, and 7 bases lay between the germline ends. The CDR3 nucleotides read TGTGCCAGCAGCTTCGGGGGGAATCAGCCCCAGCATTTT. This translates into CASSFGGNQPQHF.

This rearrangement joins TRBV15 to TRBJ1-2; D may be TRBD1 (5 bases). This CDR3 spans 15 amino acids. Germline values: CDR1 LNHNV, CDR2 YYDKDF (reference sequence). Between the trimmed V and J ends, which lost 0 bases and 4 bases, there was a span of 12 bases. The CDR3 region is CATSRDTGNAYGYTF. CDR3 DNA sequence: TGTGCCACCAGCAGAGATACAGGTAACGCCTATGGCTACACCTTC.

This clone was recorded a few times. The chain uses TRBV28 and TRBJ1-5; TRBD1 might be the D (5 bases). V was trimmed by 7 bases and J by 5 bases, leaving 15 bases between them. Germline V lookup: CDR1 MDHEN, CDR2 SYDVKM. The CDR3 is 14 residues long. The CDR3 reads CASNLPTDYQPQHF. The CDR3 DNA reads TGTGCCAGCAACTTACCGACAGATTATCAGCCCCAGCATTTT.

The chain recombines TRBV4-3 with TRBJ2-3, with D perhaps TRBD2 (5 bases). There are 13 residues in the CDR3. Trimming stripped 4 bases from V and 4 bases from J, with 9 bases between. CDR1 and CDR2 from the germline V gene are LGHNA and YSLEER. The CDR3: CASSLDWADTQYF. The CDR3, as DNA: TGCGCCAGCAGCCTGGACTGGGCAGATACGCAGTATTTT.

This sequence joins TRBV18 and TRBJ2-7; unclear D gene. Trimming removed 0 bases at V and 2 bases at J, with 5 bases between. The CDR3 covers 13 residues. Germline V lookup: CDR1 KGHSH, CDR2 LQKENI. Here the CDR3 DNA reads TGTGCCAGCTCACCACCGAGGACCTACGAGCAGTACTTC. Translating it yields CASSPPRTYEQYF.